The T cell receptor beta chain under discussion was sequenced for a study of T cells in Graves' hyperthyroidism and ophthalmopathy. This clonotype has a count of ten or more. The hyperthyroidism patients had all been newly diagnosed, and their disease duration was under 2 months. Their ages ranged from 18 to 65 years. This CDR3 is 14 amino acids long. CDR1 SGHAT and CDR2 FQNNGV come from the germline V gene. J was trimmed by 5 bases and V by 5 bases; bases with no gene match: 6. RNA transcripts were the template for amplifying TCR beta CDR3 regions. The primer set for the first-round RT-PCR of the TCR CDR3 was HTBI. Via MiXCR, TCRdb re-called the multiplex PCR reads, giving one row per CDR3 protein. The table has around 440,000 distinct CDR3 sequences, more than 15% seen once.

The clonotype comes from a young woman with Graves' hyperthyroidism. Sample: blood. The genes are TRBV11-2 and TRBJ2-5; 9 bases align to TRBD2. The CDR3 region is CASSPDGLAETQYF. For the CDR3, the DNA is TGTGCCAGCAGCCCGGATGGACTAGCGGAGACCCAGTACTTC.